Sequencing of this T cell receptor (beta chain) was carried out in a study of blood T cell repertoires in COVID-19. Study summary: The origin of the acute and convalescent COVID-19 samples was the United States, Italy and Spain. T cells, B-cell-depleted T cells, or PBMCs provided the cDNA or gDNA that served as material.

Original analysis: Estimation of nucleated cell counts relied on the amplification of reference gene primers. Profiling relied on immunoSEQ multiplex PCR, and the TCRdb table lists in-frame clones only, not all of them. The V and J calls and the clone size are those of that table, but D and trimming were determined from the DNA. In the table there are 250,000 or so clones, roughly 80% of which are singletons. The CDR3 totals 12 residues. The ends lost 0 bases at V and 11 bases at J; junction bases unmatched: 1. CDR1 is MNHEY, CDR2 SVGAGI, per germline. What was sequenced was peripheral blood. This clonotype was obtained from a woman aged 65 to 85 with acute or convalescent COVID-19. The genes are TRBV6-5 and TRBJ2-7, with 10 bases aligning to TRBD1. The CDR3 DNA reads TGTGCCAGCAGTTACTCCGGGACAGGGGAGTACTTC. Its translation is CASSYSGTGEYF.